Below, 14 T cell receptor beta chains from the same sample are listed, as sequenced in a study of OX40 agonist ivuxolimab in advanced cancers. Sequencing used immunoSEQ multiplex PCR; TCRdb keeps in-frame clones, though not all of them. Here the sample spans some 130,000 clones, over 75% being singletons. The specimen was CD4+ or CD8+ T cells sorted from blood, collected in a trial of the OX40 agonist ivuxolimab. Source of these receptors: an adult with an advanced solid tumor such as melanoma, head and neck, liver or kidney cancer.

J is TRBJ1-1 and V is TRBV7-2; D ambiguous. V was pared by 0 bases and J by 2 bases, with 13 bases between. The V gene's germline CDR1 is SGHTA and CDR2 FQGNSA. The CDR3 extends over 16 amino acids. CDR3 nucleotide sequence: TGTGCCAGCAGCTTAGCGGGTGGGGTAGTAAACACTGAAGCTTTCTTT. Amino acid sequence: CASSLAGGVVNTEAFF.

This chain uses TRBV15 with TRBJ1-3; D is uncertain. In germline, CDR1 is LNHNV, CDR2 YYDKDF (reference sequence). The CDR3 length is 15 residues. V lost 0 bases to trimming and J lost 0 bases, with 6 bases between them. The DNA of the CDR3 is TGTGCCACCAGCAGAGATGGAATCTCTGGAAACACCATATATTTT. This codes for CATSRDGISGNTIYF.

V usage is TRBV6-1 and J usage is TRBJ2-6; D call uncertain. V lost 7 bases and J lost 1, with 5 bases in between. Germline CDR1 reads MNHNS; CDR2 reads SASEGT. The CDR3 is 13 residues long. Here the CDR3 reads CASTISGANVLTF. The CDR3 region has the DNA TGTGCCAGCACTATATCTGGGGCCAACGTCCTGACTTTC.

The J gene is TRBJ1-4, the V gene TRBV4-2; unclear D gene. The CDR3 spans 14 residues. Germline V lookup: CDR1 LGHNA, CDR2 YNFKEQ. V was shortened by 0 bases and J by 3 bases, with 5 bases between the two germline ends. CDR3 amino acids: CASSQEPPNEKLFF. CDR3 nucleotide sequence: TGTGCCAGCAGCCAAGAACCCCCTAATGAAAAACTGTTTTTT.

The genes are TRBV9 and TRBJ1-2; 9 bases line up with TRBD1. CDR1 and CDR2 (germline): SGDLS, YYNGEE. V was pared by 2 bases and J by 7 bases, with 12 bases of the junction left unmatched. The CDR3 runs 16 residues. This CDR3 reads CASSVLGQGPTGGYTF. Here the CDR3 DNA reads TGTGCCAGCAGCGTCCTTGGACAGGGGCCCACTGGTGGCTACACCTTC.

The rearrangement joins TRBV7-2 to TRBJ1-1; the match to TRBD1 covers 7 bases. This CDR3 is 14 amino acids long. Germline V lookup: CDR1 SGHTA, CDR2 FQGNSA. The ends lost 1 base at V and 5 bases at J; junction bases unmatched: 4. DNA for the CDR3: TGTGCCAGCAGCTTAGGGTCAGGGGGGACTGAAGCTTTCTTT. Translation: CASSLGSGGTEAFF.

V usage is TRBV5-1 and J usage is TRBJ2-7, with TRBD1 identical over 10 bases. J lost 3 bases, V lost 2 bases, and 2 bases had no gene match. The CDR3 has 14 residues. Germline CDR1 reads SGHRS; CDR2 reads YFSETQ. CDR3 nucleotides: TGCGCCAGCAGCTTCGGGACAGGGGTCTACGAGCAGTACTTC. Translating it yields CASSFGTGVYEQYF.

J is TRBJ2-7 and V is TRBV18; D may match TRBD1 or TRBD2 (5 bases each). The CDR3 length is 14 residues. Trimming stripped 3 bases from V and 1 base from J, with 10 bases between. Germline values: CDR1 KGHSH, CDR2 LQKENI. The CDR3 loop reads CASSPAGTSYEQYF. As DNA, the CDR3 is TGTGCCAGCTCACCGGCAGGGACGTCCTACGAGCAGTACTTC.

The rearrangement uses TRBV4-1 and TRBJ2-3; D gene uncertain. The germline V gene encodes CDR1 MGHRA and CDR2 YSYEKL. V was shortened by 6 bases and J by 0 bases, with 4 bases between the two germline ends. This CDR3 is 12 amino acids long. The CDR3: CASRSSTDTQYF. CDR3 nucleotide sequence: TGCGCCAGCAGATCTAGCACAGATACGCAGTATTTT.

The J gene is TRBJ2-6, the V gene TRBV28, with a weak D call TRBD2 (7 bases). CDR1 and CDR2 (germline): MDHEN, SYDVKM. Trimming left V 8 bases short and J 0 bases short, with 17 bases between. This CDR3 region has 17 residues. CDR3 DNA sequence: TGTGCCAGCGGGGGGGACAAAGGAAGCTCTGGGGCCAACGTCCTGACTTTC. As protein: CASGGDKGSSGANVLTF. Looking up the rest from reference TRBV28 and TRBJ2-6 gives the full variable domain: DVKVTQSSRYLVKRTGEKVFLECVQDMDHENMFWYRQDPGLGLRLIYFSYDVKMKEKGDIPEGYSVSREKKERFSLILESASTNQTSMYLCASGGDKGSSGANVLTFGAGSRLTVL.

The J gene is TRBJ2-6, the V gene TRBV6-8; D unresolved. The V and J ends lost 5 bases and 3 bases respectively, with 14 bases between them. Germline lookup yields CDR1 MNHGY and CDR2 SAAAGT. The CDR3 runs to 16 residues. CDR3 bases: TGTGCCAGCAGTGTACTGTGGAGAAGTGGGGCCAACGTCCTGACTTTC. Translating gives CASSVLWRSGANVLTF.

V and J are TRBV7-2 and TRBJ1-2; 7 bases line up with TRBD1. This CDR3 has 13 amino acids. The V and J ends lost 5 bases and 5 bases, in that order; junction bases with no gene match: 5. Looked up from germline, CDR1 is SGHTA and CDR2 is FQGNSA. CDR3: CASSLTGDYGYTF. DNA for the CDR3: TGTGCCAGCAGCCTTACAGGGGATTATGGCTACACCTTC.

The V and J genes are TRBV6-6 and TRBJ2-7, with 8 bases matching TRBD2. The length of the CDR3 is 16 residues. The germline V gene has CDR1 MNHNY and CDR2 SVGAGI (reference sequence). Losses at the gene ends were 6 bases for V and 4 bases for J; bases not matched to a gene: 14. This chain's CDR3 is CASSPFLAGGLYEQYF. CDR3 coding DNA: TGTGCCAGCAGCCCCTTTTTGGCGGGAGGACTATACGAGCAGTACTTC.

The genes are TRBV10-1 and TRBJ2-5; 9 nucleotides agree with TRBD1. J gave up 2 bases and V 2 bases, and 3 bases lay outside the gene matches. Germline V gene lookup returns CDR1 WNHNN and CDR2 SYGVQD (reference sequence). The CDR3 sequence is 15 residues long. Written as DNA, the CDR3 is TGCGCCAGCAGTGAGAGGACAGGGGTACAAGAGACCCAGTACTTC. It translates to CASSERTGVQETQYF.